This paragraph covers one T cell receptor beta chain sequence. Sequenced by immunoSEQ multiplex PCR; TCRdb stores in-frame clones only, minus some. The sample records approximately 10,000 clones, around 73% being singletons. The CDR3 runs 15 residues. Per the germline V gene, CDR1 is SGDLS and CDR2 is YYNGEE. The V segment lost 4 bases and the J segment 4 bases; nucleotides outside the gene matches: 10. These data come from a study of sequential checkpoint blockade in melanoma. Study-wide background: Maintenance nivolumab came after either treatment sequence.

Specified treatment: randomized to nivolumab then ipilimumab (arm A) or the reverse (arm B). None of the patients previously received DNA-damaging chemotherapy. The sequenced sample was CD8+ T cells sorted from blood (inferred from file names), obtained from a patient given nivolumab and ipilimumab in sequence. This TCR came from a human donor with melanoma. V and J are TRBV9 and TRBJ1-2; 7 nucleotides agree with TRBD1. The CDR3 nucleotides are TGTGCCAGCAGCACCTACGACAGGGACGCCTATGGCTACACCTTC. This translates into CASSTYDRDAYGYTF.